A single sample is the source of the 31 T cell receptor beta chains below, sequenced in a study of blood T cell repertoires in COVID-19 (dated by TCRdb to about 2020). Receptor libraries were prepared by the immunoSEQ multiplex PCR assay. Drawn from immuneACCESS, this table holds only the in-frame rearrangements with V and J called that TCRdb kept. Clones are partly lost; checked studies trace under half to an unresolved V gene and leave the rest unexplained. The sample records 110,000 to 150,000 clones, just over 85% of which are singletons. Less than 5.5% of the sample is taken by the ten largest. Source material: PBMCs or T cells enriched from blood (not recorded which). The receptors derive from a man aged 45 to 65 who had recovered from COVID-19.

This chain joins TRBV10-2 and TRBJ2-7, with D perhaps TRBD1 (6 bases). The CDR3 has 12 amino acids. The V end was cut by 5 bases, the J end by 2 bases, with 7 bases between. Germline V gives CDR1 WSHSY, CDR2 SAAADI. The CDR3 loop is CASSTGTYEQYV. The CDR3 region has the DNA TGCGCCAGCAGTACAGGGACCTACGAGCAGTACGTC.

This chain connects TRBV5-6 to TRBJ2-7; 9 nucleotides match TRBD2. Germline CDR1 and CDR2: SGHDT and YYEEEE. V lost 3 bases to trimming and J lost 2 bases; unmatched junction nucleotides: 6. The CDR3 has 15 residues. The CDR3 nucleotides are TGTGCCAGCAGCTCTCTGGGCGGGAGGGCCTACGAGCAGTACTTC. Its protein is CASSSLGGRAYEQYF.

This chain links TRBV24-1 with TRBJ2-7, with D unresolved. Between the trimmed V and J ends, which lost 6 bases and 1 base, there was a span of 15 bases. This CDR3 contains 15 residues. Germline loops: CDR1 KGHDR, CDR2 SFDVKD. CDR3 coding DNA: TGTGCCACCAGTTCAACCTCGGTTTTTTCCTACGAGCAGTACTTC. Protein sequence: CATSSTSVFSYEQYF.

This chain links TRBV18 with TRBJ2-7; D call uncertain. The V and J ends lost 3 bases and 4 bases respectively, with 10 bases between them. The CDR3 is made up of 13 amino acids. CDR1 and CDR2 (germline): KGHSH, LQKENI. CDR3 in DNA: TGTGCCAGCTCACCGAACAGAGAGTACGAGCAGTACTTC. Protein product: CASSPNREYEQYF.

The genes are TRBV7-9 and TRBJ1-3; D unresolved. Germline V gene lookup returns CDR1 SEHNR and CDR2 FQNEAQ (reference sequence). V was shortened by 6 bases and J by 4 bases, with 16 bases between the two germline ends. CDR3 length: 15 residues. The CDR3 spells CASSSTQTGGNTIYF. The CDR3 coding sequence is TGTGCCAGCAGTTCGACCCAAACGGGGGGAAACACCATATATTTT.

The chain couples TRBV5-8 to TRBJ1-2; the D gene is possibly TRBD1 (5 bases). CDR3 length equals 11 residues. In germline, CDR1 is SGHTS, CDR2 YDEGEE. Trimming left V 4 bases short and J 11 bases short, with 12 bases between. CDR3 coding DNA: TGTGCCAGCAGCCATCCAGGGAGGTACACCTTC. As protein: CASSHPGRYTF. The full variable domain, in which reference TRBV5-8 and TRBJ1-2 provide the parts outside the CDR3, is EAGVTQSPTHLIKTRGQQATLRCSPISGHTSVYWYQQALGLGLQFLLWYDEGEERNRGNFPPRFSGRQFPNYSSELNVNALELEDSALYLCASSHPGRYTFGSGTRLTVV.

The chain has TRBV30 and TRBJ2-5; D might be TRBD1 (6 bases). This CDR3 is built from 16 residues. Germline lookup yields CDR1 GTSNPN and CDR2 SVGIG (reference sequence). V shed 2 bases and J shed 4 bases, with 20 bases lying between them. This CDR3 is CAWSKEGQWSGETQYF. The CDR3 DNA reads as TGTGCCTGGAGTAAAGAGGGACAATGGTCCGGAGAGACCCAGTACTTC.

This clone was counted between two and nine times. This sequence joins TRBV6-2 or TRBV6-3 and TRBJ2-2; maybe TRBD1 (6 bases). V shed 4 bases and J shed 5 bases, with 17 bases lying between them. The V gene's germline CDR1 is MNHEY and CDR2 SVGEGT. This CDR3 contains 16 residues. CDR3 DNA sequence: TGTGCCAGCAGTTTCAGGACAGAGATAATAACCGGGGAGCTGTTTTTT. Protein: CASSFRTEIITGELFF.

The rearrangement uses TRBV4-3 and TRBJ1-2, with 7 positions matching TRBD1. V lost 4 bases and J lost 5; bases outside the gene matches: 7. The V gene's germline CDR1 is LGHNA and CDR2 YSLEER. The CDR3 totals 14 residues. CDR3 sequence (DNA): TGCGCCAGCAGCCTTGGGACAGCTTCTTATGGCTACACCTTC. This encodes CASSLGTASYGYTF.

The V gene is TRBV2, the J gene TRBJ2-7; 11 bases match TRBD1. This CDR3 has 13 amino acids. Germline CDR1 SNHLY, CDR2 FYNNEI. The ends lost 8 bases at V and 4 bases at J; junction bases unmatched: 4. CDR3 nucleotide sequence: TGTGCCAGCGTGGGACAGGGGGGGTACGAGCAGTACTTC. This gives the protein CASVGQGGYEQYF.

The chain employs TRBV7-2 and TRBJ2-7; 9 bases fit TRBD2. V gave up 6 bases and J gave up 2 bases; unmatched junction bases: 5. The germline V gene encodes CDR1 SGHTA and CDR2 FQGNSA. This CDR3 spans 14 amino acids. CDR3 coding DNA: TGTGCCAGCAGACGCATAGCGGGAGCCTACGAGCAGTACTTC. It encodes CASRRIAGAYEQYF. The variable domain in full, with the rest retrieved from reference TRBV7-2 and TRBJ2-7, is GAGVSQSPSNKVTEKGKDVELRCDPISGHTALYWYRQSLGQGLEFLIYFQGNSAPDKSGLPSDRFSAERTGGSVSTLTIQRTQQEDSAVYLCASRRIAGAYEQYFGPGTRLTVT.

The chain joins TRBV18 to TRBJ2-3, with 13 bases lining up with TRBD2. CDR1 is KGHSH and CDR2 is LQKENI in the germline V gene. J gave up 4 bases and V 2 bases, and 9 bases lay outside the gene matches. The CDR3 runs to 18 residues. CDR3 sequence (DNA): TGTGCCAGCTCACCAAATTCCCCGGGACTAGCGGGACCAGATACGCAGTATTTT. Its protein is CASSPNSPGLAGPDTQYF.

This chain links TRBV7-2 with TRBJ1-2; D ambiguous. CDR3 length: 12 residues. Germline CDR1 and CDR2: SGHTA and FQGNSA. The ends were cut back, 10 bases at V and 1 base at J, with 10 bases in the middle. The CDR3 sequence is CAIRLFNYGYTF. The DNA for the CDR3 is TGTGCCATACGACTGTTTAACTATGGCTACACCTTC.

The chain carries TRBV30 and TRBJ1-2; D not resolved. CDR1 is GTSNPN, CDR2 SVGIG, per germline (reference sequence). The V gene lost 1 base and the J gene lost 2 bases, with 8 bases spanning the gap. This CDR3 spans 13 amino acids. The CDR3 DNA reads as TGTGCCTGGAGTGGCCAGTTAAACTATGGCTACACCTTC. This sequence encodes CAWSGQLNYGYTF.

The rearrangement uses TRBV19 and TRBJ1-5; a possible D gene is TRBD1 (6 bases). The V end lost 0 bases, the J end lost 11 bases, and 20 bases lay between the germline ends. From germline, CDR1 is LNHDA and CDR2 SQIVND (reference sequence). The CDR3 spans 16 residues. DNA for the CDR3: TGTGCCAGTAGTATAGATCGTCAGGGGTCCGGTGGGACCCAGCATTTT. Protein product: CASSIDRQGSGGTQHF.

This sequence joins TRBV28 and TRBJ2-5, with D perhaps matching TRBD1 (5 bases). There are 14 residues in the CDR3. V lost 6 bases to trimming and J lost 5 bases, with 16 bases between them. The germline V gene encodes CDR1 MDHEN and CDR2 SYDVKM. In DNA, the CDR3 is TGTGCCAGCAGGGGTAGGGGCTGGTGGGAGACCCAGTACTTC. Protein: CASRGRGWWETQYF.

The chain has TRBV7-3 and TRBJ2-3, with TRBD1 matching 7 bases. CDR3 length equals 15 residues. V lost 5 bases, J lost 4 bases, and 9 bases stayed unmatched. Per germline, CDR1 SGHTA and CDR2 FQGTGA. For the CDR3, the DNA is TGTGCCAGCAGCGTCCGACAGGGTGGGGCAGATACGCAGTATTTT. It is translated as CASSVRQGGADTQYF.

This clone has a single count. The DNA of the CDR3 is TGTGCCAGCAGTTTATCAGGTACGCCGGGGCAGTTCTTC. Encoded protein: CASSLSGTPGQFF. The rearrangement uses TRBV27 and TRBJ2-1; D call uncertain. Germline-derived CDR1 and CDR2 are MNHEY and SMNVEV (reference sequence). The CDR3 is made up of 13 amino acids. V dropped 0 bases and J dropped 12 bases, with 12 bases sitting between them.

V is TRBV6-1 and J is TRBJ2-2, with D maybe TRBD2 (5 bases). Germline CDR1 MNHNS, CDR2 SASEGT. Trimming removed 2 bases at V and 0 bases at J, with 7 bases between. The CDR3 runs to 15 residues. The CDR3 DNA reads as TGTGCCAGCAGTGAACCGGGGACGAACACCGGGGAGCTGTTTTTT. This gives the protein CASSEPGTNTGELFF.

This rearrangement joins TRBV19 to TRBJ1-6; no clear D. Trimming shortened V by 7 bases and J by 7 bases, and 17 bases separated the two germline ends. There are 15 residues in the CDR3. The germline gives CDR1 LNHDA, CDR2 SQIVND (reference sequence). CDR3 protein: CASTVEGHENSPLHF. For the CDR3, the DNA is TGTGCCAGTACCGTGGAGGGCCATGAAAATTCACCCCTCCACTTT.

The J gene is TRBJ2-1, the V gene TRBV4-2, with D maybe TRBD2 (8 bases). V was clipped by 2 bases and J by 0 bases, with 14 bases between them. The CDR3 contains 17 residues. The germline CDR1 and CDR2 sequences are LGHNA and YNFKEQ. This CDR3 reads CASSQRGRGASYNEQFF. CDR3 sequence (DNA): TGTGCCAGCAGCCAAAGGGGGCGGGGGGCCTCCTACAATGAGCAGTTCTTC.

The J gene is TRBJ1-2, the V gene TRBV30; D is ambiguous. Trimming pared 3 bases from V and 8 bases from J, leaving 16 bases between. This CDR3 is built from 13 residues. Germline lookup yields CDR1 GTSNPN and CDR2 SVGIG (reference sequence). The CDR3 spells CAWSLRMVSGYTF. DNA for the CDR3: TGTGCCTGGAGCCTGAGGATGGTGTCGGGCTACACCTTC.

The chain couples TRBV4-1 to TRBJ1-3, with D perhaps TRBD1 (6 bases). V lost 2 bases and J 0 bases, leaving 8 bases between the germline ends. CDR1 is MGHRA, CDR2 YSYEKL, per germline. The CDR3 is 15 amino acids. The CDR3 loop reads CASSQTGSSGNTIYF. CDR3 nucleotide sequence: TGCGCCAGCAGCCAAACAGGGTCCTCTGGAAACACCATATATTTT.

Details on this clone: No conserved phenylalanine or tryptophan ends this CDR3, so it is likely a read error. No DNA is shown, since the ends of the CDR3 on it are uncertain; the CDR3 is the one TCRdb lists. The rearrangement uses TRBV9 and TRBJ2-7; TRBD2 reflects the table's D call only, with no check against the DNA. Germline V CDR1 and CDR2: SGDLS, YYNGEE. The CDR3 is 8 amino acids long, termini counted. CDR3 region: CASSGPVY.

The rearrangement joins TRBV7-2 to TRBJ1-2; D not certain. Per the germline V gene, CDR1 is SGHTA and CDR2 is FQGNSA. V lost 5 bases and J 7 bases, leaving 20 bases between the germline ends. The CDR3 has 15 amino acids. DNA for the CDR3: TGTGCCAGCAGCCCCCCTGGGCAGCCGTTTGGTGGCTACACCTTC. Amino acid sequence: CASSPPGQPFGGYTF.

The chain employs TRBV28 and TRBJ1-5; perhaps TRBD1 as D (5 bases). CDR1 and CDR2 (germline): MDHEN, SYDVKM. The CDR3 consists of 14 residues. Trimming took off 6 bases at V and 11 bases at J, with 20 bases between the two ends. The CDR3 protein is CASSLTGPGGTQHF. The CDR3 coding sequence is TGTGCCAGCAGCCTTACAGGTCCCGGAGGGACCCAGCATTTT.

This clone was seen a handful of times. This chain connects TRBV30 to TRBJ1-1; D is unclear. The germline V and J ends were trimmed by 0 bases and 0 bases, with 11 bases remaining between them. The germline V gene encodes CDR1 GTSNPN and CDR2 SVGIG (reference sequence). CDR3 length: 15 amino acids. DNA of the CDR3: TGTGCCTGGAGTGTAATGGAGGCTCTGAACACTGAAGCTTTCTTT. The encoded protein is CAWSVMEALNTEAFF.

The rearrangement links TRBV3-1 (or the pseudogene TRBV3-2) to TRBJ1-1; TRBD1 is a possible D gene (5 bases). The CDR3 has 13 amino acids. The V and J ends lost 7 bases and 2 bases respectively, with 11 bases between them. Germline CDR1 reads LGHDT; CDR2 reads YNNKEL (reference sequence). The DNA of the CDR3 is TGTGCCAGCATTGGACAAGCTAACACTGAAGCTTTCTTT. Residues: CASIGQANTEAFF.

This clone showed up just a few times. V usage is TRBV12-2 and J usage is TRBJ2-7; no check of the table's D call, TRBD1, against the DNA was made. TRBV12-2 is an annotated pseudogene. The CDR3 is 16 amino acids. The CDR3 protein is CASRSQYRDISYEQYV. In DNA form, the CDR3 reads TGTGCAAGTCGCTCTCAATACAGGGATATCTCCTACGAGCAGTACGTC.

The V and J genes are TRBV2 and TRBJ1-4; TRBD1 might be the D (6 bases). The V gene lost 2 bases and the J gene lost 8 bases, with 15 bases spanning the gap. The CDR3 has 15 amino acids. The germline V gene has CDR1 SNHLY and CDR2 FYNNEI. The CDR3 spells CASSEWKGRGEKLFF. The DNA of the CDR3 is TGTGCCAGCAGTGAATGGAAGGGGAGGGGGGAAAAACTGTTTTTT.

The rearrangement links TRBV28 to TRBJ2-1; 8 nucleotides align to TRBD2. Germline V lookup: CDR1 MDHEN, CDR2 SYDVKM. CDR3 length: 15 residues. After removal of 3 bases from V and 7 bases from J, the junction contained 8 bases not matched to a gene. CDR3 amino acids: CASSFPGTRWNEQFF. CDR3 DNA: TGTGCCAGCAGTTTCCCTGGGACTAGATGGAATGAGCAGTTCTTC.